These 4 T cell receptor beta chains share one sample of origin, sequenced in a study of breast tumors, draining lymph nodes, adjacent tissues. TCRdb ran MiXCR on the multiplex PCR reads and lists one entry per CDR3 protein. The data show tens of thousands of distinct CDR3 sequences, 23% seen once. Material: breast tumor tissue. Receptors originate from a female donor with breast cancer. Some clones in this sample may be carry-over from other donors' samples.

To note about this clonotype: This may be a read error, as it is one base from a much larger clone. The J gene is TRBJ2-1, the V gene TRBV20-1, with D hard to call. The V gene's germline CDR1 is DFQATT and CDR2 SNEGSKA (reference sequence). The V end lost 5 bases, the J end lost 9 bases, and 8 bases lay between the germline ends. The CDR3 sequence is 10 residues long. The CDR3 sequence: CSAAQAEQFF. In nucleotides, the CDR3 is TGCAGTGCTGCCCAGGCTGAGCAGTTCTTC.

In its sample, this clonotype was seen many times. The rearrangement links TRBV6-5 to TRBJ1-3, with D possibly being TRBD1 (5 bases). CDR1 is MNHEY, CDR2 SVGAGI, per germline. Trimming took off 6 bases at V and 2 bases at J, with 11 bases between the two ends. The CDR3 has 14 amino acids. CDR3 residues: CASRKTGPGNTIYF. In DNA, the CDR3 is TGTGCCAGCAGGAAGACGGGGCCTGGAAACACCATATATTTT.

This clonotype was counted many times. The chain is built from TRBV30 and TRBJ2-7; a possible D gene is TRBD2 (5 bases). The CDR3 contains 14 residues. Per the germline V gene, CDR1 is GTSNPN and CDR2 is SVGIG (reference sequence). V dropped 5 bases and J dropped 0 bases, with 14 bases sitting between them. CDR3 coding DNA: TGTGCCTGGGGCCCCATGGGGAGCTCCTACGAGCAGTACTTC. Translating gives CAWGPMGSSYEQYF.

The rearrangement joins TRBV28 to TRBJ2-1; 11 bases map to TRBD2. V lost 2 bases and J lost 10; bases outside the gene matches: 13. Per germline, CDR1 MDHEN and CDR2 SYDVKM. This CDR3 spans 17 amino acids. The CDR3 nucleotides read TGTGCCAGCAGTTTAGGGGGCTTTAGCGGGAGGGCTAGGGAGCAGTTCTTC. Translation: CASSLGGFSGRAREQFF. Full variable domain (outside the CDR3, taken from reference TRBV28 and TRBJ2-1): DVKVTQSSRYLVKRTGEKVFLECVQDMDHENMFWYRQDPGLGLRLIYFSYDVKMKEKGDIPEGYSVSREKKERFSLILESASTNQTSMYLCASSLGGFSGRAREQFFGPGTRLTVL.